This is a list of T cell receptor beta chains from one sample in a study of blood T cell repertoires in COVID-19. The method was immunoSEQ multiplex PCR; TCRdb's version includes in-frame clones alone and lacks a portion of them. The repertoire holds tens of thousands of clones, with 87% as singletons. Sequencing was done on a sample of peripheral blood. The origin of the receptors is a young man with acute or convalescent COVID-19. Each CDR3 is given with its conserved first and last residue. The D gene is left open where the match is weak. Size tells how often a clone was seen (once, few, many) or the class of an expanded clone, and some rows leave it out.

d_call j_call clone_size v_call cdr3_aa cdr3_nt
. TRBJ2-7 once TRBV28 CASRSDRQPVVYEQYF TGTGCCAGCAGGTCTGACCGACAGCCGGTAGTCTACGAGCAGTACTTC
TRBD2 TRBJ2-1 . TRBV4-3 CASSQVGTSGSYEQFF TGCGCCAGCAGCCAAGTCGGGACTAGCGGGAGTTATGAGCAGTTCTTC
TRBD2 TRBJ2-4 . TRBV19 CASSLPGGAKNIQYF TGTGCCAGTAGCCTGCCGGGGGGGGCCAAAAACATTCAGTACTTC
TRBD2 TRBJ2-5 . TRBV11-2 CASSLFLTSGNQETQYF TGTGCCAGCAGCTTATTTCTCACTAGCGGGAACCAAGAGACCCAGTACTTC
TRBD2 TRBJ2-1 . TRBV9 CASSVSSGSSYNEQFF TGTGCCAGCAGCGTATCTAGCGGGAGCTCCTACAATGAGCAGTTCTTC
TRBD1 TRBJ2-4 . TRBV7-9 CASASGTGNKNIQYF TGTGCCAGCGCATCCGGGACAGGGAACAAAAACATTCAGTACTTC
. TRBJ2-5 . TRBV3-1/TRBV3-2 CASQSRLVQETQYF TGTGCCAGCCAAAGCCGACTAGTCCAAGAGACCCAGTACTTC
TRBD1 TRBJ1-1 . TRBV6-2/TRBV6-3 CASSADRVTEAFF TGTGCCAGCAGTGCGGACAGGGTCACTGAAGCTTTCTTT
. TRBJ2-3 . TRBV6-4 CASSEGQEGDTQYF TGTGCCAGCAGTGAAGGGCAGGAGGGAGATACGCAGTATTTT
. TRBJ2-7 . TRBV11-1 CASSLVSGTYEQYF TGTGCCAGCAGCTTAGTGTCGGGAACCTACGAGCAGTACTTC
TRBD1 TRBJ1-6 . TRBV28 CASSRTDRVNSPLHF TGTGCCAGCAGTCGCACCGACAGGGTAAATTCACCCCTCCACTTT
TRBD2 TRBJ2-1 . TRBV7-2 CASSPRSGTSGKGEQFF TGTGCCAGCAGCCCGAGATCCGGGACTAGCGGGAAAGGTGAGCAGTTCTTC
. TRBJ2-7 . TRBV6-5 CASSPQNYEQYF TGTGCCAGCTCGCCACAGAACTACGAGCAGTACTTC
. TRBJ1-5 . TRBV15 CATSRGWSQPQHF TGTGCCACCAGCAGAGGATGGAGTCAGCCCCAGCATTTT
TRBD2 TRBJ2-1 . TRBV29-1 CSVASGSVNEQFF TGCAGCGTTGCTAGCGGGTCGGTCAATGAGCAGTTCTTC
TRBD1 TRBJ2-7 . TRBV9 CASSEGGDRGIHEQYF TGTGCCAGCAGCGAGGGTGGGGACAGGGGTATACACGAGCAGTACTTC
. TRBJ1-2 . TRBV4-3 CASSQDRGWYGYTF TGCGCCAGCAGCCAAGATCGGGGTTGGTATGGCTACACCTTC
TRBD1 TRBJ1-1 . TRBV2 CASSEDRANTEAFF TGTGCCAGCAGTGAGGACAGGGCGAACACTGAAGCTTTCTTT
. TRBJ2-1 . TRBV7-2 CASSLAIGSNEQFF TGTGCCAGCAGCTTAGCTATCGGGAGCAATGAGCAGTTCTTC
. TRBJ2-5 . TRBV6-6 CASSRTGRGWGQYF TGTGCCAGCAGCCGGACAGGGAGGGGATGGGGCCAGTACTTC
TRBD1 TRBJ2-7 . TRBV7-2 CASSLGTGGLGSYEQYF TGTGCCAGCAGCTTAGGGACAGGGGGTCTCGGCTCCTACGAGCAGTACTTC
TRBD1 TRBJ2-7 . TRBV6-6 CASVQGSLTEQYF TGTGCCAGCGTACAGGGGAGCCTCACCGAGCAGTACTTC
. TRBJ1-2 . TRBV28 CASTANYGYTF TGTGCCAGCACAGCTAACTATGGCTACACCTTC
TRBD2 TRBJ2-1 . TRBV5-6 CASSWGTSGRSSYNEQFF TGTGCCAGCAGCTGGGGGACTAGCGGGAGGAGCTCCTACAATGAGCAGTTCTTC
. TRBJ2-5 . TRBV5-5 CASSAGGIDETQYF TGTGCCAGCAGCGCAGGGGGGATTGACGAGACCCAGTACTTC
. TRBJ1-4 . TRBV30 CAWKDRLNEKLFF TGTGCCTGGAAGGACAGACTTAATGAAAAACTGTTTTTT
TRBD1 TRBJ2-7 . TRBV7-9 CASSPPGQAYEQYF TGTGCCAGCAGCCCCCCGGGACAGGCCTACGAGCAGTACTTC
TRBD2 TRBJ2-2 . TRBV5-1 CASSLIAGGLTGELFF TGCGCCAGCAGCTTGATAGCGGGAGGGCTAACCGGGGAGCTGTTTTTT
. TRBJ1-1 . TRBV25-1 CASSHPTRNTEAFF TGTGCCAGCAGTCACCCGACAAGGAACACTGAAGCTTTCTTT
TRBD1 TRBJ1-2 . TRBV28 CASTIGTGGKYGYTF TGTGCCAGCACCATCGGAACAGGGGGCAAATATGGCTACACCTTC
. TRBJ1-3 few TRBV9 CASSAGSRALGNTIYF TGTGCCAGCAGCGCGGGTTCCAGGGCTCTAGGAAACACCATATATTTT
. TRBJ1-6 . TRBV4-1 CASSRPNRPSVAAGNSPLHF TGCGCCAGCAGCCGACCAAACCGACCAAGCGTGGCAGCGGGTAATTCACCCCTCCACTTT
. TRBJ1-3 . TRBV6-5 CASRPRTASGNTIYF TGTGCCAGCAGACCCCGGACAGCCTCTGGAAACACCATATATTTT
. TRBJ2-7 . TRBV7-8 CASSSRPGYEQYF TGTGCCAGCAGCTCCCGCCCCGGTTACGAGCAGTACTTC
. TRBJ1-1 . TRBV3-1/TRBV3-2 CASSQARTEAFF TGTGCCAGCAGCCAAGCCCGGACTGAAGCTTTCTTT
. TRBJ2-2 . TRBV3-1/TRBV3-2 CASSQLNSAGELFF TGTGCCAGCAGCCAACTAAATAGCGCCGGGGAGCTGTTTTTT
TRBD2 TRBJ2-1 . TRBV5-1 CASSPGLAGDEQFF TGCGCCAGCAGCCCGGGACTAGCGGGAGATGAGCAGTTCTTC
TRBD2 TRBJ2-7 . TRBV6-4 CAPPSSGSYEQYF TGTGCCCCTCCTTCTAGCGGTTCCTACGAGCAGTACTTC
. TRBJ2-2 . TRBV12-3/TRBV12-4 CASSLGSAGELFF TGTGCCAGCAGTTTAGGGTCGGCCGGGGAGCTGTTTTTT
TRBD2 TRBJ2-1 . TRBV6-5 CASSHSGGRNEQFF TGTGCCAGCAGCCATTCGGGAGGGCGGAATGAGCAGTTCTTC
TRBD1 TRBJ2-7 . TRBV3-1/TRBV3-2 CASSPQTGLSEQYF TGTGCCAGCAGCCCCCAGACAGGGTTGAGCGAGCAGTACTTC
. TRBJ2-7 once TRBV6-5 CASSPVGTLSYEQYF TGTGCCAGCAGCCCGGTCGGGACACTCTCCTACGAGCAGTACTTC
. TRBJ2-5 once TRBV19 CASTRSGRVGETQYF TGTGCCAGTACTCGTTCGGGCAGGGTCGGGGAGACCCAGTACTTC
TRBD1 TRBJ2-3 . TRBV6-4 CASSAGTGADTQYF TGTGCCAGCAGTGCCGGGACAGGGGCAGATACGCAGTATTTT
. TRBJ1-1 . TRBV6-6 CASTRGRATEAFF TGTGCCAGCACAAGGGGCCGGGCCACTGAAGCTTTCTTT
. TRBJ2-7 few TRBV19 CASSITSSSYEQYF TGTGCCAGTAGTATAACTAGCAGCTCCTACGAGCAGTACTTC
. TRBJ2-7 . TRBV28 CASSPGLRYEQYF TGTGCCAGCAGTCCGGGACTTAGATACGAGCAGTACTTC
TRBD1 TRBJ2-7 . TRBV2 CASRPGTDSYEQYF TGTGCCAGCAGGCCCGGGACAGACTCCTACGAGCAGTACTTC
TRBD1 TRBJ2-2 few TRBV2 CASSPSTGGLGELFF TGTGCCAGCAGTCCATCGACAGGGGGCCTCGGGGAGCTGTTTTTT
TRBD1 TRBJ2-1 . TRBV6-6 CASSPHQTGTGSYNEQFF TGTGCCAGCAGTCCGCATCAAACCGGGACAGGCTCCTACAATGAGCAGTTCTTC
. TRBJ2-7 few TRBV30 CAWSRGFYEQYF TGTGCCTGGAGCCGAGGTTTTTACGAGCAGTACTTC
. TRBJ1-2 . TRBV11-2 CASSPGPGDYGYTF TGTGCCAGCAGCCCTGGGCCAGGGGACTATGGCTACACCTTC
. TRBJ2-3 . TRBV6-5 CASSSHPPGTADTQYF TGTGCCAGCAGTTCCCACCCCCCGGGAACCGCAGATACGCAGTATTTT
TRBD1 TRBJ2-7 . TRBV6-6 CASRPTGTEAYEQYF TGTGCCAGCAGGCCTACCGGGACAGAGGCCTACGAGCAGTACTTC
. TRBJ2-5 . TRBV5-5 CASSLGTAVSETQYF TGTGCCAGCAGCTTAGGTACAGCGGTGAGTGAGACCCAGTACTTC
. TRBJ2-1 . TRBV5-4 CASSFTSNSYNEQFF TGTGCCAGCAGCTTTACCAGTAACTCCTACAATGAGCAGTTCTTC
TRBD2 TRBJ2-2 . TRBV6-5 CASSYGGSAGELFF TGTGCCAGCAGTTACGGCGGGAGCGCCGGGGAGCTGTTTTTT
. TRBJ2-7 . TRBV13 CASSLRGLPYEQYF TGTGCCAGCAGCTTACGGGGGTTACCGTACGAGCAGTACTTC
. TRBJ1-2 . TRBV27 CASSIKVRGKNGYTF TGTGCCAGCAGTATCAAGGTTAGGGGGAAAAATGGCTACACCTTC